This paragraph covers one T cell receptor (beta chain) sequence. TCRdb analysed the RT-PCR reads with MiXCR anew, one entry per CDR3 protein. The sample lists 300,000 to 350,000 distinct CDR3 sequences; about a fifth were seen once. This sample stems from a study of response to subunit inactivated influenza vaccine. This CDR3 region has 14 residues. Trimming took 6 bases from V and 2 from J; bases not matched to a gene: 5. This TCR derives from a man between 50 and 75 years old who received an inactivated influenza vaccine. The chain links TRBV12-3 or TRBV12-4 to TRBJ1-2; 8 bases align to TRBD1. This sample comprised PBMCs from blood, obtained approximately 22 months after vaccination. CDR3 DNA sequence: TGTGCCAGCAGCAGGGGGCCCTCAAACTATGGCTACACCTTC. Residues: CASSRGPSNYGYTF.